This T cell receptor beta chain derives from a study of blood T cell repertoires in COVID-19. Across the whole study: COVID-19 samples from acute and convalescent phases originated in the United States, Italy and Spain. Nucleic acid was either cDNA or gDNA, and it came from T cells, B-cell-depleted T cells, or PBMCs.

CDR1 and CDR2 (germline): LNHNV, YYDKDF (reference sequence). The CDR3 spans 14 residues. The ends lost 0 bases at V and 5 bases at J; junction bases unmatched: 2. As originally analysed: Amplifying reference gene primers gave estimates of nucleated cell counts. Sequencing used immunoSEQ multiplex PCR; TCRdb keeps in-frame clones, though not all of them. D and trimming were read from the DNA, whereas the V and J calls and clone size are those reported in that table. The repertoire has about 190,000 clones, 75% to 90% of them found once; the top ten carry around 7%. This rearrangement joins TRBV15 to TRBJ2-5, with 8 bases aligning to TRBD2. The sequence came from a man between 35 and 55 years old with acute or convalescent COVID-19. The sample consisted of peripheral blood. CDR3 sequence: CATSRETSDETQYF. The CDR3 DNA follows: TGTGCCACCAGCAGAGAGACTAGCGATGAGACCCAGTACTTC.